The clone carrying this T cell receptor (beta chain) was detected only a few times. The antigen remains undetermined. The data were taken from a study of beta chain features in type 1 diabetes. Study-level points and caveats: The study found moderately but significantly shorter TCRB CDR3s in all four CD4+ subsets of Type 1 diabetes patients.

The authors reverse transcribed all of the isolated RNA, so sequencing captured expressed TCRB transcripts. TCRdb's table, derived via immunoSEQ multiplex PCR, lists solely in-frame clones and lacks some. The sample shows roughly 150,000 clones, approximately 8.1% of them seen only once. The sequenced sample was central memory CD4+ T cells from blood. This TCR came from a man in his late teens or twenties with type 1 diabetes.

The DNA for the CDR3 is TGTGCCAGCAGCGATGGACAGAGATACGAGCAGTACTTC. Protein product: CASSDGQRYEQYF. The chain uses TRBV7-9 and TRBJ2-7; D perhaps matches TRBD1 (6 bases). Germline values: CDR1 SEHNR, CDR2 FQNEAQ (reference sequence). V gave up 5 bases and J gave up 4 bases, with 12 bases separating them. This CDR3 is built from 13 residues.